This entry lists 28 T cell receptor beta chains sequenced from one sample in a study of response to subunit inactivated influenza vaccine (dated by TCRdb to the late 2010s). Libraries were constructed by RT-PCR. Reads for this sample came from an Illumina HiSeq 2500. The public reads were reanalyzed by TCRdb: fastp trimming at Q25, MiXCR alignment, in-frame beta chains only. Merged by CDR3 protein, the rows form single entries marked with the most common genes and DNA. For this sample the table gives about 780,000 distinct CDR3 sequences, of which about 18% were detected only once. The ten largest clones represent about a tenth of the sample. Sequenced here: PBMCs from blood, sampled around 5 days after vaccination. Source of these receptors: a man aged 50 to 59 who received an inactivated influenza vaccine. Donor details come from another sample of the same person, matched by shared clones.

V gene TRBV9 combines with J gene TRBJ2-7, with no clear D. Germline V gene sequence: CDR1 SGDLS, CDR2 YYNGEE. There are 14 residues in the CDR3. Deletions cut 3 bases from V and 2 bases from J, with 12 bases between. CDR3 in amino acids: CASSAHKDPYEQYF. CDR3 sequence (DNA): TGTGCCAGCAGCGCACACAAGGATCCCTACGAGCAGTACTTC.

The chain uses TRBV5-1 and TRBJ2-2, with 8 bases identical to TRBD1. With 3 bases clipped from V and 6 bases from J, the junction kept 7 bases outside the gene matches. The CDR3 spans 15 residues. Germline-derived CDR1 and CDR2 are SGHRS and YFSETQ. The CDR3 is CASSWSGQGAGELFF. The CDR3, as DNA: TGCGCCAGCAGCTGGAGCGGACAGGGCGCCGGGGAGCTGTTTTTT.

The chain recombines TRBV3-1 with TRBJ2-2, with D possibly matching TRBD1 (5 bases). Germline V lookup: CDR1 LGHDT, CDR2 YNNKEL (reference sequence). The CDR3 runs 18 residues. V was shortened by 5 bases and J by 0 bases, with 19 bases between the two germline ends. CDR3 region: CASSYFSPDSANTGELFF. The CDR3 DNA is TGTGCCAGCAGCTATTTCTCACCCGACAGTGCGAACACCGGGGAGCTGTTTTTT.

V and J are TRBV20-1 and TRBJ1-4; 7 bases align to TRBD1. The CDR3 spans 16 residues. Germline CDR1 is DFQATT and CDR2 is SNEGSKA (reference sequence). The V gene end was trimmed by 5 bases and the J gene end by 0 bases; junction bases not matched to a gene: 9. In nucleotides, the CDR3 is TGCAGTGCTGGCCCGGGACAGACTGCAACTAATGAAAAACTGTTTTTT. It encodes CSAGPGQTATNEKLFF.

The gene calls are TRBV6-2 or TRBV6-3 and TRBJ2-4, with D maybe TRBD2 (5 bases). The CDR3 spans 17 residues. With 6 bases removed from V and 0 bases from J, the gap between germline ends came to 18 bases. Per the germline V gene, CDR1 is MNHEY and CDR2 is SVGEGT. In nucleotides, the CDR3 is TGTGCCAGCAGCCCACGGGGAATGAAAATAGCCAAAAACATTCAGTACTTC. Encoded protein: CASSPRGMKIAKNIQYF.

This sequence joins TRBV5-1 and TRBJ2-1, with D possibly TRBD1 on 5 matching bases. The V and J ends lost 4 bases and 3 bases respectively, with 8 bases between them. Per germline, CDR1 SGHRS and CDR2 YFSETQ. CDR3 length: 13 residues. The CDR3 DNA reads TGCGCCAGCAGCGAGGACAACTACAATGAGCAGTTCTTC. This translates into CASSEDNYNEQFF.

This clonotype turned up a few times. The chain links TRBV7-2 to TRBJ2-7; weak D call: TRBD1 (6 bases). The CDR3 length is 15 residues. Per germline, CDR1 SGHTA and CDR2 FQGNSA. V gave up 6 bases and J gave up 1 base, with 16 bases separating them. This CDR3 is CASRLRTAESYEQYF. CDR3 in DNA: TGTGCCAGCAGACTCCGGACAGCCGAATCCTACGAGCAGTACTTC.

This clonotype showed up just a few times. The V and J genes are TRBV6-5 and TRBJ2-3, with 9 bases aligning to TRBD2. The CDR3 contains 17 residues. CDR1 and CDR2 from the germline V gene are MNHEY and SVGAGI. V was pared by 0 bases and J by 4 bases, with 8 bases of the junction left unmatched. CDR3 amino acids: CASSYSIQAGGADTQYF. The CDR3, as DNA: TGTGCCAGCAGTTACTCGATTCAGGCGGGAGGGGCAGATACGCAGTATTTT.

Ten or more counts support this clonotype. DNA for the CDR3: TGCGCCAGCAGCTTCCGGGACACTAACTATGGCTACACCTTC. Its translation is CASSFRDTNYGYTF. V and J are TRBV5-1 and TRBJ1-2; D might be TRBD1 (6 bases). Germline V gives CDR1 SGHRS, CDR2 YFSETQ. The CDR3 is 14 amino acids. The V and J ends lost 2 bases and 0 bases respectively, with 8 bases between them. The full variable domain, with the rest looked up from reference TRBV5-1 and TRBJ1-2, is KAGVTQTPRYLIKTRGQQVTLSCSPISGHRSVSWYQQTPGQGLQFLFEYFSETQRNKGNFPGRFSGRQFSNSRSEMNVSTLELGDSALYLCASSFRDTNYGYTFGSGTRLTVV.

This rearrangement joins TRBV7-9 to TRBJ2-7; D gene uncertain. CDR3 length: 13 residues. CDR1 SEHNR and CDR2 FQNEAQ come from the germline V gene (reference sequence). Trimming removed 3 bases at V and 7 bases at J, with 13 bases between. CDR3 sequence (DNA): TGTGCCAGCAGCTTGGCAGGTCTTGATGAGCAGTACTTC. Its protein is CASSLAGLDEQYF.

The chain employs TRBV27 and TRBJ2-1, with 14 positions matching TRBD2. The junction had 12 bases not matched to a gene; V was cut back by 6 bases and J by 5 bases. The CDR3 length is 18 residues. Germline assignment: CDR1 MNHEY and CDR2 SMNVEV (reference sequence). The CDR3 loop is CASRRGLAGAAVNNEQFF. CDR3 bases: TGTGCCAGCAGACGGGGACTAGCGGGGGCTGCTGTCAACAATGAGCAGTTCTTC.

This clonotype has a single count. The chain couples TRBV7-2 to TRBJ2-5; perhaps TRBD1 as D (6 bases). The germline V and J ends were trimmed by 5 bases and 3 bases, with 10 bases remaining between them. The germline V gene encodes CDR1 SGHTA and CDR2 FQGNSA. The CDR3 spans 13 residues. The CDR3, as DNA: TGTGCCAGCAGCCCCCGGGACAAAGAGACCCAGTACTTC. Translating it yields CASSPRDKETQYF.

This clonotype was seen more than once but under ten times. V usage is TRBV7-2 and J usage is TRBJ2-7; D is ambiguous. Germline-derived CDR1 and CDR2 are SGHTA and FQGNSA. The CDR3 extends over 14 amino acids. V was cut by 3 bases and J by 6 bases, with 15 bases left in between. The DNA of the CDR3 is TGTGCCAGCAGCTTGGGAACGTGGGCTTCCGAGCAGTACTTC. This codes for CASSLGTWASEQYF.

This clonotype has ten or more counts. The J gene is TRBJ2-2, the V gene TRBV5-1, with 8 bases aligning to TRBD1. From germline, CDR1 is SGHRS and CDR2 YFSETQ. Trimming removed 4 bases from V and 1 base from J; junction bases left unmatched: 3. The CDR3 has 15 residues. The CDR3 region is CASSLGTGNTGELFF. The CDR3 bases are TGCGCCAGCAGCCTCGGGACAGGGAACACCGGGGAGCTGTTTTTT.

This clonotype occurred many times. The rearrangement joins TRBV29-1 to TRBJ1-2, with no clear D. Trimming took off 3 bases at V and 7 bases at J, with 15 bases between the two ends. The CDR3 sequence is 13 residues long. CDR1 and CDR2 (germline): SQVTM, ANQGSEA. Here the CDR3 DNA reads TGCAGCGTTGAGAGTGGCAGCGTGGGTGGCTACACCTTC. Translation: CSVESGSVGGYTF.

The chain has TRBV7-3 and TRBJ2-2, with D tentatively TRBD2 (6 bases). Trimming removed 8 bases from V and 5 bases from J, with 12 bases in between. Per germline, CDR1 SGHTA and CDR2 FQGTGA. There are 13 residues in the CDR3. CDR3 amino acids: CASGGAGTGELFF. In DNA form, the CDR3 reads TGTGCCAGCGGTGGGGCGGGGACCGGGGAGCTGTTTTTT. The full variable domain, rest sourced from reference TRBV7-3 and TRBJ2-2, is GAGVSQTPSNKVTEKGKYVELRCDPISGHTALYWYRQSLGQGPEFLIYFQGTGAADDSGLPNDRFFAVRPEGSVSTLKIQRTERGDSAVYLCASGGAGTGELFFGEGSRLTVL.

The chain recombines TRBV10-1 with TRBJ2-1, with a tentative D call TRBD1 (6 bases). CDR3 size: 14 residues. Germline lookup yields CDR1 WNHNN and CDR2 SYGVQD (reference sequence). The V and J ends lost 2 bases and 6 bases respectively, with 11 bases between them. In nucleotides, the CDR3 is TGCGCCAGCAGTGAGCCCGGCAGGGGCAATGAGCAGTTCTTC. This translates into CASSEPGRGNEQFF.

In this sample, this clonotype turned up a few times. V is TRBV27 and J is TRBJ2-1; TRBD1 or TRBD2 may be the D gene (5 bases each). V was pared by 6 bases and J by 0 bases, with 15 bases between. In germline, CDR1 is MNHEY, CDR2 SMNVEV (reference sequence). The CDR3 has 16 amino acids. CDR3 in amino acids: CASRRAGSSSYNEQFF. The CDR3 DNA reads TGTGCCAGCAGGAGGGCAGGGTCGAGCTCCTACAATGAGCAGTTCTTC.

This chain connects TRBV30 to TRBJ2-2, with D uncertain. CDR1 and CDR2 from the germline V gene are GTSNPN and SVGIG (reference sequence). The CDR3 is 13 amino acids. V gave up 3 bases and J gave up 3 bases, with 8 bases separating them. The CDR3 region is CAWRGPYTGELFF. The CDR3 region has the DNA TGTGCCTGGAGAGGACCTTACACCGGGGAGCTGTTTTTT. Filled out from reference TRBV30 and TRBJ2-2, the complete variable domain reads SQTIHQWPATLVQPVGSPLSLECTVEGTSNPNLYWYRQAAGRGLQLLFYSVGIGQISSEVPQNLSASRPQDRQFILSSKKLLLSDSGFYLCAWRGPYTGELFFGEGSRLTVL.

This clonotype has a count of ten or more. The gene calls are TRBV7-2 and TRBJ2-5, with a possible D match to TRBD1 (5 bases). Germline CDR1 is SGHTA and CDR2 is FQGNSA. The CDR3 sequence is 14 residues long. Deletions cut 1 base from V and 4 bases from J, with 10 bases between. The DNA of the CDR3 is TGTGCCAGCAGCTTAGGCCTGGGGCCAGAGACCCAGTACTTC. It specifies CASSLGLGPETQYF. Full variable domain (outside the CDR3, taken from reference TRBV7-2 and TRBJ2-5): GAGVSQSPSNKVTEKGKDVELRCDPISGHTALYWYRQSLGQGLEFLIYFQGNSAPDKSGLPSDRFSAERTGGSVSTLTIQRTQQEDSAVYLCASSLGLGPETQYFGPGTRLLVL.

The sample holds one count of this clonotype. The chain carries TRBV11-1 and TRBJ2-3, with a tentative D call TRBD2 (7 bases). V was trimmed by 2 bases and J by 1 base, leaving 13 bases between them. This CDR3 has 16 amino acids. Germline-derived CDR1 and CDR2 are SGHAT and FQDESV (reference sequence). The CDR3 protein is CASSLSAGAGTDTQYF. CDR3 bases: TGTGCCAGCAGCTTATCGGCGGGGGCAGGCACAGATACGCAGTATTTT.

This clonotype came up many times. V and J are TRBV12-3 or TRBV12-4 and TRBJ2-1, with 13 bases matching TRBD2. The CDR3 extends over 15 amino acids. J gave up 4 bases and V 5 bases, and 2 bases lay outside the gene matches. CDR3 nucleotides: TGTGCCAGCAGTAAGGGACTAGCGGGGTACAATGAGCAGTTCTTC. This gives the protein CASSKGLAGYNEQFF.

The chain joins TRBV3-1 to TRBJ2-1; D is unclear. V lost 1 base, J lost 2 bases, and 6 bases lay in between. CDR1 and CDR2 (germline): LGHDT, YNNKEL (reference sequence). The CDR3 spans 14 residues. CDR3 sequence (DNA): TGTGCCAGCAGCCAAGGGACGGCCTACAATGAGCAGTTCTTC. This sequence encodes CASSQGTAYNEQFF.

A word on this clonotype: Since a much larger clone is just one base distant, this may be a read error. The chain recombines TRBV24-1 with TRBJ2-1; no reliable D call. The J call is uncertain, as TRBJ2-7 better fits the DNA end. The CDR3 extends over 13 amino acids. The germline V gene encodes CDR1 KGHDR and CDR2 SFDVKD. DNA for the CDR3: TGTGCCACCAGTGATTCGGCCTCCCGGGAGCAGTACTTC. It translates to CATSDSASREQYF.

This clonotype was recorded a few times. The rearrangement links TRBV20-1 to TRBJ2-1; 12 nucleotides align to TRBD2. The trim removed 8 bases at V and 7 bases at J, leaving 9 bases unmatched. The CDR3 has 14 amino acids. The V gene's germline CDR1 is DFQATT and CDR2 SNEGSKA (reference sequence). For the CDR3, the DNA is TGCAGTCTCCCGACTAGCGGGAGCAGGAATGAGCAGTTCTTC. Protein sequence: CSLPTSGSRNEQFF.

This sequence joins TRBV5-7 and TRBJ2-7, with TRBD2 matching over 10 bases. TRBV5-7 carries the ORF label, with uncertain function. V shed 5 bases and J 5 bases; nucleotides not matched to a gene: 7. The CDR3 length is 14 residues. The CDR3 DNA follows: TGTGCCAGCAGAGTAGCGGGAGGCCCGAACGAGCAGTACTTC. Its translation is CASRVAGGPNEQYF.

J is TRBJ2-1 and V is TRBV27; 10 positions match TRBD2. CDR1 is MNHEY, CDR2 SMNVEV, per germline (reference sequence). CDR3 length: 13 residues. The V segment lost 6 bases and the J segment 6 bases; nucleotides outside the gene matches: 2. This CDR3 is CASRWTSGNEQFF. The DNA of the CDR3 is TGTGCCAGCAGATGGACTAGCGGCAATGAGCAGTTCTTC.

The chain employs TRBV20-1 and TRBJ2-1; 11 bases match TRBD2. The CDR3 spans 18 residues. Germline V CDR1 and CDR2: DFQATT, SNEGSKA (reference sequence). As DNA, the CDR3 is TGCAGCGCCGATGACCCGACTAGCGGGGTGAGCTCCTACAATGAGCAGTTCTTC. Its protein product is CSADDPTSGVSSYNEQFF.